This T cell receptor beta chain was identified in a study of T cell responses to AZD1222 COVID-19 vaccine. The CDR3 is 12 residues long. Per germline, CDR1 SGHTA and CDR2 FQGNSA. With 1 base removed from V and 5 bases from J, the gap between germline ends came to 5 bases. Study-wide points: Repertoire sampling happened only post peak T cell response. Following two doses of AZD1222, Spike-specific TCR breadth and depth rose. The donor cohort was predominantly white British with a female majority, and clonal diversity may have been underestimated.

As concerns this clone: Its cognate antigen is unknown.

Assay: immunoSEQ multiplex PCR; the TCRdb copy retains only in-frame clones and omits some. The sample comprises some 150,000 clones, about 94% of which are singletons, and under 6.5% rests with the top ten. The chain has TRBV7-2 and TRBJ1-2; no firm D call. The origin of this receptor is an adult in good health. This material consisted of peripheral blood, taken on day 0 of AZD1222 vaccination. DNA of the CDR3: TGTGCCAGCAGCTTAGTAGAATATGGCTACACCTTC. The encoded protein is CASSLVEYGYTF.